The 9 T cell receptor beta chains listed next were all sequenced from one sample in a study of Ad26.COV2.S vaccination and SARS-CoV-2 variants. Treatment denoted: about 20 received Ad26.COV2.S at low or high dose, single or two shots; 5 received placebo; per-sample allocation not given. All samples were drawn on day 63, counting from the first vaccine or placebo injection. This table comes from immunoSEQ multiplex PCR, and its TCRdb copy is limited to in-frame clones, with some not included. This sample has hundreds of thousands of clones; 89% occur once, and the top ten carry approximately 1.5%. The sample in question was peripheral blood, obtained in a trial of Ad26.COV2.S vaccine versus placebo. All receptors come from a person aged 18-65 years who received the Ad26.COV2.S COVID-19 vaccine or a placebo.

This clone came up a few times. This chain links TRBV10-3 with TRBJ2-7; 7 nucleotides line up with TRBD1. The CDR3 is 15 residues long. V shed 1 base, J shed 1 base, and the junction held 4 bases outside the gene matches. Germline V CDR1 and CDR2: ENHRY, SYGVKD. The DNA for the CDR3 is TGTGCCATCAGTGAGTTGACAGGGCCGTCCTACGAGCAGTACTTC. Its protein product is CAISELTGPSYEQYF.

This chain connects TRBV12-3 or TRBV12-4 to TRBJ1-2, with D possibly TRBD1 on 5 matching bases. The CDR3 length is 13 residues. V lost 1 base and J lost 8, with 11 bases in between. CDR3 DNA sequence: TGTGCCAGCAGTTTAGAACGGGGCGCAGGCTACACCTTC. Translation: CASSLERGAGYTF.

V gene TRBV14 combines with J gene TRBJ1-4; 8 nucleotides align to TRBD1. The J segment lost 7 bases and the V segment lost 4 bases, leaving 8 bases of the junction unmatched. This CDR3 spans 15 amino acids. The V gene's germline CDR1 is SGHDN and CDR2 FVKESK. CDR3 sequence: CASSRRTGLSEKLFF. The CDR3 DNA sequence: TGTGCCAGCAGCCGCCGGACAGGGCTGAGTGAAAAACTGTTTTTT.

The CDR3 DNA sequence: TGTGCCAGCAGTTTATGGGGCGGATCTAGCACAGATACGCAGTATTTT. It yields the protein CASSLWGGSSTDTQYF. V is TRBV27 and J is TRBJ2-3; possibly TRBD1 for D (5 bases). Germline assignment: CDR1 MNHEY and CDR2 SMNVEV (reference sequence). The CDR3 consists of 16 residues. Trimming took 1 base from V and 0 from J, leaving 11 bases between them.

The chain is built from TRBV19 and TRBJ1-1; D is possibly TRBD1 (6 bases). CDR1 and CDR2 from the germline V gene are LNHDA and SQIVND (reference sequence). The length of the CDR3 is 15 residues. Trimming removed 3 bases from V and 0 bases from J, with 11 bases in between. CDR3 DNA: TGTGCCAGTAGTATCCCTACAGGGATGAACACTGAAGCTTTCTTT. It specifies CASSIPTGMNTEAFF.

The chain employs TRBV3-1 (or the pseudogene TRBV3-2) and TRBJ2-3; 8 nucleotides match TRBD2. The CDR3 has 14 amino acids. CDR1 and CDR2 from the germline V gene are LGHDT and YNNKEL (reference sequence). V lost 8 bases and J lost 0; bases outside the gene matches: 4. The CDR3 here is CASVGLASTDTQYF. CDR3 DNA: TGTGCCAGCGTCGGACTAGCAAGCACAGATACGCAGTATTTT.

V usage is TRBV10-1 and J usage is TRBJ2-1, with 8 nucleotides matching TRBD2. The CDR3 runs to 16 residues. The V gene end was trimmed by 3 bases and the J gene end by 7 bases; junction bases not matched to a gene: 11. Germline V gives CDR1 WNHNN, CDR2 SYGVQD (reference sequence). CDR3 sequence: CASSDDRTSNWNEQFF. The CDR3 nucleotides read TGCGCCAGCAGTGACGATCGGACTAGCAATTGGAATGAGCAGTTCTTC.

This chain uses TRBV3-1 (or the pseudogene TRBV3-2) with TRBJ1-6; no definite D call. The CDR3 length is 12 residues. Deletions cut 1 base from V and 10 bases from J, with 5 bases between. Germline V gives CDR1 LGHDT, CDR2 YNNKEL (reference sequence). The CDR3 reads CASSQAESPLHF. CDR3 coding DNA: TGTGCCAGCAGCCAAGCGGAATCACCCCTCCACTTT.

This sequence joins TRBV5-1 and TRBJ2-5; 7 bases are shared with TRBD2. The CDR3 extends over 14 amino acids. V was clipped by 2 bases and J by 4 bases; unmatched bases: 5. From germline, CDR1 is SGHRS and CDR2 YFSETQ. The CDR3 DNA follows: TGCGCCAGCAGCTTACGCGGGAGAGGAGAGACCCAGTACTTC. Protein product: CASSLRGRGETQYF. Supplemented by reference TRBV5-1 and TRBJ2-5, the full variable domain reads KAGVTQTPRYLIKTRGQQVTLSCSPISGHRSVSWYQQTPGQGLQFLFEYFSETQRNKGNFPGRFSGRQFSNSRSEMNVSTLELGDSALYLCASSLRGRGETQYFGPGTRLLVL.